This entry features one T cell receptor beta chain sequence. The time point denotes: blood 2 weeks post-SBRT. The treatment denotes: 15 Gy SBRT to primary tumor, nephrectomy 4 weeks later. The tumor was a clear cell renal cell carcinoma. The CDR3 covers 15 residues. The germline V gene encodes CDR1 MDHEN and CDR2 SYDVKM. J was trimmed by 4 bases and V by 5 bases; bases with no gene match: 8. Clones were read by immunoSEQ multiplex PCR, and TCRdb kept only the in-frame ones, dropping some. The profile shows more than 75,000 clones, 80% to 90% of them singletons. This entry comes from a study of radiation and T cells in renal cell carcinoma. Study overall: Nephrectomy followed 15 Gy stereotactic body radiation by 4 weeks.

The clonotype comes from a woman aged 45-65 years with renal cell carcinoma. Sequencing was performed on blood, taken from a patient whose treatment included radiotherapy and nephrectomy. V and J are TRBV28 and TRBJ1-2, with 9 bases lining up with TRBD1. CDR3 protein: CASSPAGTGIYGYTF. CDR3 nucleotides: TGTGCCAGCAGTCCCGCGGGGACAGGGATCTATGGCTACACCTTC.